This T cell receptor beta chain was documented in a study of T cell repertoires in cytomegalovirus infection. Study information: Public TCR beta signatures were indicative of both CMV infection and a matching HLA type.

The CDR3 loop spans 17 amino acids. From germline, CDR1 is SGHVS and CDR2 FNYEAQ. With V trimmed by 1 base and J by 1 base, 3 bases remained unmatched. Study-wide points: CMV carriers having the relevant HLA were flagged by cumulative public TCR beta family frequency.

Points on this clonotype: Antigen: not known.

MiXCR was run by TCRdb on the reads, yielding one entry per CDR3 protein. The sample includes 600,000 to 800,000 distinct CDR3 sequences, about 24% of them seen just once. What was sequenced was CD8+ T cells from PBMCs. V usage is TRBV7-6 and J usage is TRBJ2-1; 11 bases line up with TRBD2. The sequence derives from a human donor in good health (CMV status not recorded). Some clones in this sample may be carry-over from other donors' samples. DNA of the CDR3: TGTGCCAGCAGCTTAGAAATAGCGGGGGGGTCCTACAATGAGCAGTTCTTC. Protein sequence: CASSLEIAGGSYNEQFF.